One and the same sample provided the 21 T cell receptor beta chains below, sequenced in a study of graft-versus-host responses after intestinal transplantation. Profiled with immunoSEQ multiplex PCR; TCRdb holds only in-frame clones, not every one. The sample has about 120,000 clones, approximately 95% seen once. Their target antigens are unknown. The sample consisted of unstimulated CD4+ T cells sorted from spleen or lymph node cells, taken before intestinal transplant. The receptors were sampled from a human donor who received an intestinal transplant.

The genes are TRBV30 and TRBJ1-5; possibly TRBD1 for D (5 bases). From germline, CDR1 is GTSNPN and CDR2 SVGIG (reference sequence). CDR3 size: 15 residues. V lost 0 bases and J lost 7, with 16 bases in between. This CDR3 is CAWSVHGAGRQPQHF. For the CDR3, the DNA is TGTGCCTGGAGTGTCCACGGGGCAGGGAGGCAGCCCCAGCATTTT.

This chain uses TRBV30 with TRBJ2-7; tentatively, D is TRBD2 (6 bases). Germline V CDR1 and CDR2: GTSNPN, SVGIG (reference sequence). Trimming removed 2 bases from V and 3 bases from J, with 20 bases in between. This CDR3 spans 16 amino acids. The CDR3 DNA reads TGTGCCTGGAGTATCCATACCGGGACTCTTAACTACGAGCAGTACTTC. As protein: CAWSIHTGTLNYEQYF.

The CDR3 DNA reads as TGTGCCAGCAGGCCATTGCGGTCCGCCTTCTACGAGCAGTACTTC. Translation: CASRPLRSAFYEQYF. The chain joins TRBV6-5 to TRBJ2-7; D gene uncertain. This CDR3 has 15 amino acids. Germline assignment: CDR1 MNHEY and CDR2 SVGAGI. V shed 6 bases and J shed 3 bases, with 18 bases lying between them.

The chain carries TRBV6-5 and TRBJ2-1, with D possibly called TRBD1 or TRBD2 (5 bases each). There are 15 residues in the CDR3. Germline V gives CDR1 MNHEY, CDR2 SVGAGI. V lost 7 bases and J 0 bases, leaving 13 bases between the germline ends. The CDR3 bases are TGTGCCAGCAAGCCGGGACCCAACTCCTACAATGAGCAGTTCTTC. Encoded protein: CASKPGPNSYNEQFF.

V and J are TRBV6-6 and TRBJ2-7, with 8 nucleotides matching TRBD1. The J segment lost 2 bases and the V segment lost 6 bases, leaving 3 bases of the junction unmatched. Germline V lookup: CDR1 MNHNY, CDR2 SVGAGI (reference sequence). This CDR3 spans 13 amino acids. CDR3 in amino acids: CASRSGQAYEQYF. The DNA for the CDR3 is TGTGCCAGCAGGTCGGGACAGGCCTACGAGCAGTACTTC.

The chain joins TRBV7-2 to TRBJ1-1; D gene uncertain. Trimming left V 2 bases short and J 5 bases short, with 9 bases between. Germline CDR1 SGHTA, CDR2 FQGNSA. CDR3 size: 13 residues. The CDR3 DNA reads as TGTGCCAGCAGCTTAAGGAGAGGAACTGAAGCTTTCTTT. Translation gives CASSLRRGTEAFF.

The chain has TRBV2 and TRBJ2-3; 8 bases are a match to TRBD2. Per the germline V gene, CDR1 is SNHLY and CDR2 is FYNNEI. The CDR3 spans 11 residues. V lost 6 bases and J lost 10; bases outside the gene matches: 3. This chain's CDR3 is CASRNSGAQYF. CDR3 bases: TGTGCCAGCAGAAATAGCGGGGCGCAGTATTTT.

The chain uses TRBV7-3 and TRBJ2-7, with D possibly matching TRBD1 (5 bases). Germline CDR1 reads SGHTA; CDR2 reads FQGTGA. Trimming shortened V by 2 bases and J by 3 bases, and 11 bases separated the two germline ends. The CDR3 spans 14 residues. The CDR3 is CASSLGTGLYEQYF. DNA for the CDR3: TGTGCCAGCAGCTTAGGAACAGGCCTCTACGAGCAGTACTTC.

This rearrangement joins TRBV11-2 to TRBJ2-1, with 9 bases that match TRBD2. Germline lookup yields CDR1 SGHAT and CDR2 FQNNGV. J was trimmed by 8 bases and V by 0 bases; bases with no gene match: 17. The CDR3 has 19 amino acids. The CDR3 spells CASSLEVNLGLAGWDEQFF. The CDR3 bases are TGTGCCAGCAGCTTAGAAGTTAATTTAGGGCTAGCGGGATGGGATGAGCAGTTCTTC.

The chain couples TRBV5-1 to TRBJ1-4; TRBD1 is a possible D gene (5 bases). The CDR3 runs 15 residues. The V gene lost 4 bases and the J gene lost 3 bases, with 13 bases spanning the gap. The germline V gene has CDR1 SGHRS and CDR2 YFSETQ. The DNA for the CDR3 is TGCGCCAGCAGCCGGGAGTTGGGACCTAATGAAAAACTGTTTTTT. This codes for CASSRELGPNEKLFF.

This clone was detected once. This rearrangement joins TRBV29-1 to TRBJ2-5; D gene unclear. The V gene lost 4 bases and the J gene lost 4 bases, with 13 bases spanning the gap. The CDR3 covers 13 residues. Germline CDR1 reads SQVTM; CDR2 reads ANQGSEA. The CDR3, as DNA: TGCAGCGTTGTATGGCTAGAGGTAGAGACCCAGTACTTC. It encodes CSVVWLEVETQYF. The variable domain in full, completed from reference TRBV29-1 and TRBJ2-5, reads SAVISQKPSRDICQRGTSLTIQCQVDSQVTMMFWYRQQPGQSLTLIATANQGSEATYESGFVIDKFPISRPNLTFSTLTVSNMSPEDSSIYLCSVVWLEVETQYFGPGTRLLVL.

The genes are TRBV29-1 and TRBJ2-5, with D uncertain. The length of the CDR3 is 12 residues. V lost 7 bases to trimming and J lost 4 bases, with 13 bases between them. From germline, CDR1 is SQVTM and CDR2 ANQGSEA. CDR3 nucleotides: TGCAGCGCCGTGGGTCTTCTAGAGACCCAGTACTTC. Translated, it gives CSAVGLLETQYF.

This clone was seen only once. This rearrangement joins TRBV28 to TRBJ1-1; maybe TRBD1 (6 bases). V dropped 7 bases and J dropped 0 bases, with 15 bases sitting between them. This CDR3 comprises 15 residues. Germline V lookup: CDR1 MDHEN, CDR2 SYDVKM. CDR3 in DNA: TGTGCCAGCACCATAGCCGGGACAATGAACACTGAAGCTTTCTTT. It is translated as CASTIAGTMNTEAFF.

The genes are TRBV7-8 and TRBJ2-3, with TRBD1 as a possible D gene (6 bases). CDR1 SGHVS and CDR2 FQNEAQ come from the germline V gene. This CDR3 is 16 amino acids long. The V gene lost 7 bases and the J gene lost 3 bases, with 20 bases spanning the gap. The CDR3 nucleotides are TGTGCCAGCACCAAAGGGCAGGGGTGGTCTACAGATACGCAGTATTTT. Protein sequence: CASTKGQGWSTDTQYF.

This chain uses TRBV18 with TRBJ1-1, with 11 bases matching TRBD1. The ends lost 2 bases at V and 0 bases at J; junction bases unmatched: 2. The CDR3 runs 16 residues. Germline loops: CDR1 KGHSH, CDR2 LQKENI. CDR3 nucleotide sequence: TGTGCCAGCTCACCAGGACAGGGGGCAATGAACACTGAAGCTTTCTTT. Translated: CASSPGQGAMNTEAFF.

This chain links TRBV28 with TRBJ2-5; no clear D gene. The V and J ends lost 3 bases and 3 bases respectively, with 8 bases between them. This CDR3 is 13 amino acids long. Germline values: CDR1 MDHEN, CDR2 SYDVKM. In DNA form, the CDR3 reads TGTGCCAGCAGTTTTGGACGCAAAGAGACCCAGTACTTC. Translation gives CASSFGRKETQYF.

The genes are TRBV4-2 and TRBJ2-7; the match to TRBD2 covers 13 bases. V was clipped by 0 bases and J by 7 bases; unmatched bases: 3. Looked up from germline, CDR1 is LGHNA and CDR2 is YNFKEQ. The CDR3 is 15 residues long. DNA for the CDR3: TGTGCCAGCAGCCAAGATACTAGCGGGAGGGGTGAGCAGTACTTC. Encoded protein: CASSQDTSGRGEQYF.

The V gene is TRBV20-1, the J gene TRBJ2-5; D may be TRBD2 (6 bases). Deletions cut 5 bases from V and 9 bases from J, with 10 bases between. Germline V lookup: CDR1 DFQATT, CDR2 SNEGSKA (reference sequence). CDR3 length equals 10 residues. The CDR3 DNA sequence: TGCAGTGCTGCCTCGGGGGCCCAGTACTTC. Protein product: CSAASGAQYF.

Concerning this clone itself: Mismatch with germline at one junction end may stem from a read error. The rearrangement links TRBV4-1 to TRBJ2-7; 10 nucleotides line up with TRBD1. CDR1 MGHRA and CDR2 YSYEKL come from the germline V gene. The CDR3 runs to 16 residues. The CDR3 sequence is CASNQDLGTGAYEQYF. The CDR3 bases are TGCGCCAGCAACCAAGATCTAGGGACAGGGGCCTACGAGCAGTACTTC.

V gene TRBV5-1 combines with J gene TRBJ1-6; 7 bases are shared with TRBD1. This CDR3 is 16 amino acids long. The germline V gene has CDR1 SGHRS and CDR2 YFSETQ. Trimming cost V 2 bases and J 6 bases; bases outside gene matches: 8. The CDR3 here is CASSFIGGAGNSPLHF. In DNA form, the CDR3 reads TGCGCCAGCAGCTTCATAGGGGGCGCGGGTAATTCACCCCTCCACTTT.

The genes are TRBV7-2 and TRBJ1-2, with 10 nucleotides matching TRBD1. CDR1 SGHTA and CDR2 FQGNSA come from the germline V gene. This CDR3 contains 15 residues. The J segment lost 3 bases and the V segment lost 3 bases, leaving 4 bases of the junction unmatched. The CDR3 region has the DNA TGTGCCAGCAGCTTGCGGACAGGGGGGGACTATGGCTACACCTTC. Translating gives CASSLRTGGDYGYTF. The full variable domain, rest sourced from reference TRBV7-2 and TRBJ1-2, is GAGVSQSPSNKVTEKGKDVELRCDPISGHTALYWYRQSLGQGLEFLIYFQGNSAPDKSGLPSDRFSAERTGGSVSTLTIQRTQQEDSAVYLCASSLRTGGDYGYTFGSGTRLTVV.